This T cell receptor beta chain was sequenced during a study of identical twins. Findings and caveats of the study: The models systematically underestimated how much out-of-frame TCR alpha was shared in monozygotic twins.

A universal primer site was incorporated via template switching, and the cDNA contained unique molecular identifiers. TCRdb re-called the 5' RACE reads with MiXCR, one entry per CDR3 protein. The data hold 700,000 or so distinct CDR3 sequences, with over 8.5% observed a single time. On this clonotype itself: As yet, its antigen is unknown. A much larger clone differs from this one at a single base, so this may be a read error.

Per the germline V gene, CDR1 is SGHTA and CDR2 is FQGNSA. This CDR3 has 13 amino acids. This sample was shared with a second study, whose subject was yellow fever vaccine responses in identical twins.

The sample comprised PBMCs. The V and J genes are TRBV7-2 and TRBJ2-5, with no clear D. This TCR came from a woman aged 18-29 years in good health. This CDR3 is CAGSLVSQETQYF. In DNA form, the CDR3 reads TGTGCCGGCAGCTTAGTCAGCCAAGAGACCCAGTACTTC.